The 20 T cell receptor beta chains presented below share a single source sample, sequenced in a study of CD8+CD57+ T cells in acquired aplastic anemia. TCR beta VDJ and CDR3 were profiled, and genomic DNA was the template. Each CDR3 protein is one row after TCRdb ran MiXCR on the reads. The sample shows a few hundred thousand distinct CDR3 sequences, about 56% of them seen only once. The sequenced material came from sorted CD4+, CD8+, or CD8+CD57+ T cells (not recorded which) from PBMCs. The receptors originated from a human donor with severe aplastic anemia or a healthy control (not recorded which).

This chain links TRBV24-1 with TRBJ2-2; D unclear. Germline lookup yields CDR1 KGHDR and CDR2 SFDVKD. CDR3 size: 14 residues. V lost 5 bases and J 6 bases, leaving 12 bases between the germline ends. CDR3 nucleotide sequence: TGTGCCACCAGTGCCTCCGATCGCGCCGGGGAGCTGTTTTTT. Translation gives CATSASDRAGELFF.

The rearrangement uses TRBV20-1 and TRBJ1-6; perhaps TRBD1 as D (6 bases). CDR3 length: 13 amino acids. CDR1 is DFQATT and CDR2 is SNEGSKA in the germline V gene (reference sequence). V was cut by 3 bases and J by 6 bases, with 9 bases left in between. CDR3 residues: CSASGDTNSPLHF. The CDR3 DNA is TGCAGTGCTAGCGGGGACACTAATTCACCCCTCCACTTT.

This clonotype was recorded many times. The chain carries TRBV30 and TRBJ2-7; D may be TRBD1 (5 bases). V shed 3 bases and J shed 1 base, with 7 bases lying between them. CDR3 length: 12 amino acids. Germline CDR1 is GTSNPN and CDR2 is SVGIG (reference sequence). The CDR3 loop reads CAWRQGSYEQYF. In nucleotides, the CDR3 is TGTGCCTGGAGGCAGGGATCCTACGAGCAGTACTTC.

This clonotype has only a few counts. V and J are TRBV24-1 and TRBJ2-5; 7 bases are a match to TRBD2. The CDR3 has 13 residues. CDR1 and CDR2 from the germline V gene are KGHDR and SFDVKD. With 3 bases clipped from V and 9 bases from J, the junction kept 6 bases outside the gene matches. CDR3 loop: CATSDPSREAQYF. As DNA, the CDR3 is TGTGCCACCAGTGATCCAAGCCGGGAGGCCCAGTACTTC.

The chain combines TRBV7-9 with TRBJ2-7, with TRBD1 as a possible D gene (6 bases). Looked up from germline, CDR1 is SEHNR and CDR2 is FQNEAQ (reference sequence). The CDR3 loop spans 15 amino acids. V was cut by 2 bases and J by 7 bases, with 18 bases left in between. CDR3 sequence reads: CASSLKGHTLREQYF. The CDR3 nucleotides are TGTGCCAGCAGCTTAAAGGGACATACCCTACGGGAGCAGTACTTC.

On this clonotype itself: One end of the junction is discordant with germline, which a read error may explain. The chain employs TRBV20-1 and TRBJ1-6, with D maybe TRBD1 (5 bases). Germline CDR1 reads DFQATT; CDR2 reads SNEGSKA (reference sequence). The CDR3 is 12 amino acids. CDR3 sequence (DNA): TGCAGCGCTAGTACAGGCGCCTCACCCCTCCACTTT. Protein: CSASTGASPLHF.

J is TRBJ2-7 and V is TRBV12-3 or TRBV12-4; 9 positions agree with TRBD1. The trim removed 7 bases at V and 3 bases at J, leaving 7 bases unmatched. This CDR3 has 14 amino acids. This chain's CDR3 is CASNRDRVGYEQYF. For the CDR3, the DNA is TGTGCCAGCAACCGGGACAGGGTTGGCTACGAGCAGTACTTC.

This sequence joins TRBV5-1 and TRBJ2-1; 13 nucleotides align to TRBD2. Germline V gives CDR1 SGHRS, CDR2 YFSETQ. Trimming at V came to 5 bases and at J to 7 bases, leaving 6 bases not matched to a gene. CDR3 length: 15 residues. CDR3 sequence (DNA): TGCGCCAGCAGTCGGACTAGCGGGAGTTTGAATGAGCAGTTCTTC. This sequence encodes CASSRTSGSLNEQFF.

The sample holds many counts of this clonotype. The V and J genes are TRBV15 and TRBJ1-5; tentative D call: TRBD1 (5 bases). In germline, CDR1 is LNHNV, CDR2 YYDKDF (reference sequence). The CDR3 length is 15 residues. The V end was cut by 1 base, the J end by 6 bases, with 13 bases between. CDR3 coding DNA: TGTGCCACCAGCAGAGGCACGGGACCGCCTCAGCCCCAGCATTTT. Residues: CATSRGTGPPQPQHF.

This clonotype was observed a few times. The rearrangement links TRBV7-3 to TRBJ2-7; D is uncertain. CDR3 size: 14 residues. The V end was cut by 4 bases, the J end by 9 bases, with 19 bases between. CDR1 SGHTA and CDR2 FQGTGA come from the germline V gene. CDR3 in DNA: TGTGCCAGCAGCTCCCCCCCACCCCCTCAAGTGCAGTACTTC. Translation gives CASSSPPPPQVQYF.

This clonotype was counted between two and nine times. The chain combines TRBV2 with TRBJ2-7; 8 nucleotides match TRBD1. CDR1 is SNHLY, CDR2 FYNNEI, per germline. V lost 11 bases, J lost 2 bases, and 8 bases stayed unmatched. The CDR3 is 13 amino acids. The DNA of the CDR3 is TGTGCCGCGGCTAAACAGGGGGCCTACGAGCAGTACTTC. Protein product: CAAAKQGAYEQYF. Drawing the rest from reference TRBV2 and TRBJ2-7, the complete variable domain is EPEVTQTPSHQVTQMGQEVILRCVPISNHLYFYWYRQILGQKVEFLVSFYNNEISEKSEIFDDQFSVERPDGSNFTLKIRSTKLEDSAMYFCAAAKQGAYEQYFGPGTRLTVT.

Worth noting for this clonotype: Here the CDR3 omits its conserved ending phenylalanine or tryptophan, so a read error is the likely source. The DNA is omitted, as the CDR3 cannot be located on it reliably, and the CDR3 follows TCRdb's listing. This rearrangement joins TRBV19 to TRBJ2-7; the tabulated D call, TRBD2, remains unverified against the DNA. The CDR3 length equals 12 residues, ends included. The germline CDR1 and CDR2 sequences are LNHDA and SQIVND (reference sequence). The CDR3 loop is CASTPGGPFPIM.

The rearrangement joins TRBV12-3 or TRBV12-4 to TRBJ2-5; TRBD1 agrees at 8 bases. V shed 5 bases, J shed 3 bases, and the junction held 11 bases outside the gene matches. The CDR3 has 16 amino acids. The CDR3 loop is CASSRHGQGAEETQYF. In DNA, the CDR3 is TGTGCCAGCAGTCGCCATGGACAGGGTGCTGAAGAGACCCAGTACTTC.

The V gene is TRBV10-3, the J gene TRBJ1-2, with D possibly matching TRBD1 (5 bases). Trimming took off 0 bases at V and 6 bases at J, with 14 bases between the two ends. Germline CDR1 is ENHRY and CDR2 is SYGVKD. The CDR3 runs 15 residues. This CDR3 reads CAISESRVGQDGYTF. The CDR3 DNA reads TGTGCCATCAGTGAGTCTAGGGTGGGGCAGGATGGCTACACCTTC.

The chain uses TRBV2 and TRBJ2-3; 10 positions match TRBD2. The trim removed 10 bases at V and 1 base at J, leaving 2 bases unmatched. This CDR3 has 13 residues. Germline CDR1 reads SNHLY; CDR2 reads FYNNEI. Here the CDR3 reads CATGTSGTDTQYF. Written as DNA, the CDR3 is TGTGCCACCGGGACTAGCGGCACAGATACGCAGTATTTT.

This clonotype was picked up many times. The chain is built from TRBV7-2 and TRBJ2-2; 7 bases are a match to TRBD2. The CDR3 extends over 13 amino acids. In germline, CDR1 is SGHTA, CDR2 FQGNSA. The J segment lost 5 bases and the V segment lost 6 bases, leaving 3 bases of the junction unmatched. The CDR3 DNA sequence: TGTGCCAGCAGAAGGGACTATACCGGGGAGCTGTTTTTT. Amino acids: CASRRDYTGELFF.

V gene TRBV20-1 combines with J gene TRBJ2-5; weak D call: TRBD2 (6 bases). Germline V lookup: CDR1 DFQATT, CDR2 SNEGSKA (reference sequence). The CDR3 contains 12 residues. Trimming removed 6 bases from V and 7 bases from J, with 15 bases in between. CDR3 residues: CSASSNGGTQYF. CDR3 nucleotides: TGCAGTGCCAGCAGTAACGGGGGGACCCAGTACTTC.

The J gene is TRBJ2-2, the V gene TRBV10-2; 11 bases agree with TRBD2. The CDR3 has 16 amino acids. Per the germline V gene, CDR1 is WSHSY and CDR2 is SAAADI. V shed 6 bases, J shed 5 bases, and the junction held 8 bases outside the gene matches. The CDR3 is CASSHSGGAGTGELFF. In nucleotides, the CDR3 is TGCGCCAGCAGCCATAGCGGGGGGGCGGGAACCGGGGAGCTGTTTTTT.

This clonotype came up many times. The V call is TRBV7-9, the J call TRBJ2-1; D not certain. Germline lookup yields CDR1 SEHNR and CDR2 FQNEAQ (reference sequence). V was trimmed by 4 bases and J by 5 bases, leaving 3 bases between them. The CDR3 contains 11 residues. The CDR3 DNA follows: TGTGCCAGCAGCTACAACAATGAGCAGTTCTTC. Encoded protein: CASSYNNEQFF.

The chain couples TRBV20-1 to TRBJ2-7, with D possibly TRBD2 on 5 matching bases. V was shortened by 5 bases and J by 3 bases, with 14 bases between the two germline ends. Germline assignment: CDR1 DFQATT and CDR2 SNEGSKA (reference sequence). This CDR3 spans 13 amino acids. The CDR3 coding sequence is TGCAGTGCTGGGAGAGATGGGGACTACGAGCAGTACTTC. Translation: CSAGRDGDYEQYF.